The rows below give T cell receptor beta chains drawn from one sample of a study of blood T cells in healthy people across ages. TCRdb used MiXCR to reprocess the 5' RACE reads, holding one entry per CDR3 protein. The sample has over a million distinct CDR3 sequences, 42% seen once; the top ten hold roughly 7.9%. Sequencing was done on a sample of blood. Every receptor here comes from a woman between 18 and 30 years old in good health. The CDR3 runs from the conserved cysteine through the conserved F or W. Each record gives: CDR3 DNA, CDR3 protein, clone size, J gene, V gene, D gene. D genes are given only for firm matches. The size of a clone is reported for some rows only, either as once, few or many, or as a class for expanded clones.

TGTGCCAGCAGCTTAGGAGGCCGAGGGCTGTTTTTT | CASSLGGRGLFF | - | TRBJ2-2 | TRBV7-8 | -
TGCAGCGTTGAAGTTGATGTCGTGGGTCAGGGAGGCCCCGGGGGGCTGTTTTTT | CSVEVDVVGQGGPGGLFF | - | TRBJ2-2 | TRBV29-1 | -
TGTGCCAGCAGTGAAGGGACAGCCCTAATGAAGCAGTACTTC | CASSEGTALMKQYF | few | TRBJ2-4 | TRBV6-1 | -
TGTGCCAGCAGTTTAGGGACTAGCCGCACCGGGGAGCTGTTTTTT | CASSLGTSRTGELFF | few | TRBJ2-2 | TRBV27 | TRBD2
TGTGCCAGTGCCGGACATTTAGGGACCACTGAAGCTTTCTTT | CASAGHLGTTEAFF | - | TRBJ1-1 | TRBV28 | -
TGCAGTGCTAGCTGGTCCGTGCGCACAGATACGCAGTATTTT | CSASWSVRTDTQYF | - | TRBJ2-3 | TRBV20-1 | -
TGTGCCATCAGCGCAGGGGGCAATCAGCCCCAGCATTTT | CAISAGGNQPQHF | few | TRBJ1-5 | TRBV10-3 | -
TGCAGTGCTAGACTAAACCCAGGGGTAAACGAGCAGTACTTC | CSARLNPGVNEQYF | few | TRBJ2-7 | TRBV20-1 | -
TGTGCCATCAGACCAGGACAGGGGGCGAGGACTGAAGCTTTCTTT | CAIRPGQGARTEAFF | - | TRBJ1-1 | TRBV10-3 | TRBD1
TGTGCCGGCTCCCCGCAAACTTATGGCTACACCTTC | CAGSPQTYGYTF | - | TRBJ1-2 | TRBV7-4 | -
TGCAGCGTTGACTCAGGAGCTACCTCCTACGAGCAGTACTTC | CSVDSGATSYEQYF | many | TRBJ2-7 | TRBV29-1 | -
TGCAGTGCTATTGTGGGGGGTCCCACAGATACGCAGTATTTT | CSAIVGGPTDTQYF | few | TRBJ2-3 | TRBV20-1 | -
TGTGCCAGCAGCGTTACAGGCGGGACGGTCACAGATACGCAGTATTTT | CASSVTGGTVTDTQYF | few | TRBJ2-3 | TRBV9 | -
TGTGCCAGCAGTAAACCACCAACCGGGACAGGGGGCTTGGATGGCTACACCTTC | CASSKPPTGTGGLDGYTF | - | TRBJ1-2 | TRBV12-3/TRBV12-4 | TRBD1
TGTGCCAGCAGCACAGGGGGTTTTGAGACCCAGTACTTC | CASSTGGFETQYF | - | TRBJ2-5 | TRBV7-3 | TRBD1
TGCGCCAGCATTCTGACCCCTGGGGCCAACGTCCTGACTTTC | CASILTPGANVLTF | few | TRBJ2-6 | TRBV5-1 | -
TGTGCCAGCAGTTTATCCAGGTCCAGGAACTATGGCTACACCTTC | CASSLSRSRNYGYTF | - | TRBJ1-2 | TRBV27 | -
TGCAGCGTTGAAGGAGACAGCAAAATTTACAATGAGCAGTTCTTC | CSVEGDSKIYNEQFF | few | TRBJ2-1 | TRBV29-1 | -
TGCGCCAGCAGCCTGGATAACACGGGAATGAACACTGAAGCTTTCTTT | CASSLDNTGMNTEAFF | - | TRBJ1-1 | TRBV4-1 | -
TGCGCCAGCAGCCTGCGGCAGGACCAAGAGACCCAGTACTTC | CASSLRQDQETQYF | - | TRBJ2-5 | TRBV5-1 | -
TGTGCCAGCTCAGGCGGGGCAGGTGATTATCAGCCCCAGCATTTT | CASSGGAGDYQPQHF | - | TRBJ1-5 | TRBV18 | -
TGCAGTGCCCCCCCCACTAGCGAGTATTACAATGAGCAGTTCTTC | CSAPPTSEYYNEQFF | few | TRBJ2-1 | TRBV20-1 | TRBD2
TGTGCCACCAGTGGGACAGGGGGTGGCTACACCTTC | CATSGTGGGYTF | few | TRBJ1-2 | TRBV10-3 | TRBD1
TGTGCCAGCACTCCAGGTTGGGACTACTCCTCCTCCGTCACAGATACGCAGTATTTT | CASTPGWDYSSSVTDTQYF | once | TRBJ2-3 | TRBV5-6 | TRBD2
TGTGCCAGCGGGGTGGAGGGGAATTTTGCTAGCACAGATACGCAGTATTTT | CASGVEGNFASTDTQYF | few | TRBJ2-3 | TRBV2 | -
TGTGCCAGCAGACAGGGCGAGTACATTCAGTACTTC | CASRQGEYIQYF | - | TRBJ2-4 | TRBV12-3/TRBV12-4 | -
TGTGCCAGCAGTGAGGATCTAGCGAGCACAGATACGCAGTATTTT | CASSEDLASTDTQYF | - | TRBJ2-3 | TRBV6-4 | -
TGTGCCAGCAGTTTAGATCGGGGGCGAGGGGAGACCCAGTACTTC | CASSLDRGRGETQYF | - | TRBJ2-5 | TRBV7-3 | -
TGTGCCAGCAGCGTGGTTGGCAGCCCGAACACCGGGGAGCTGTTTTTT | CASSVVGSPNTGELFF | - | TRBJ2-2 | TRBV9 | -
TGTGCCAGCAGCCAACCAGGGCCGGGCGGGACCCAGTACTTC | CASSQPGPGGTQYF | - | TRBJ2-5 | TRBV3-1 | -
TGTGCCAGCAGGGGCGGGTCCCCTTACAATGAGCAGTTCTTC | CASRGGSPYNEQFF | - | TRBJ2-1 | TRBV6-1 | -
TGCAGTGCGAAGGGGTCGCCAGGGGACGAGCAGTACTTC | CSAKGSPGDEQYF | many | TRBJ2-7 | TRBV20-1 | -
TGTGCCAGCAGCATAGGAGGTCCGCCTAACTATGGCTACACCTTC | CASSIGGPPNYGYTF | few | TRBJ1-2 | TRBV2 | -
TGCGCCAGCAGCTTGGCCCCGGCGAGCATTGAGCAGTTCTTC | CASSLAPASIEQFF | - | TRBJ2-1 | TRBV5-1 | -
TGCAGTGCTAGAGTAGGAGGCAATAATTCACCCCTCCACTTT | CSARVGGNNSPLHF | - | TRBJ1-6 | TRBV20-1 | -
TGCGCCAGCAGCCCGGGACTAGCGGGAGGGCCGGGGAGCACAGATACGCAGTATTTT | CASSPGLAGGPGSTDTQYF | few | TRBJ2-3 | TRBV5-1 | TRBD2
TGTGCCAGTAGTCGTACCTCGAGCGCTCCCGAGCAGTACTTC | CASSRTSSAPEQYF | - | TRBJ2-7 | TRBV19 | -
TGTGCCAGCAGCCGTTGGGGTGAGCAGTTCTTC | CASSRWGEQFF | - | TRBJ2-1 | TRBV6-2/TRBV6-3 | -
TGTGCCAGCAGCTTAGGCAATAGCGGGACAAGTGAGCAGTTCTTC | CASSLGNSGTSEQFF | - | TRBJ2-1 | TRBV7-7 | TRBD2
TGTGCCAGCAGCTTACGGGACCTCAGCCTGGCCAATGAGCAGTTCTTC | CASSLRDLSLANEQFF | - | TRBJ2-1 | TRBV5-5 | -
TGTGCCAGCAGCCCCGACGGAGTGACGGGCAAAAACATTCAGTACTTC | CASSPDGVTGKNIQYF | - | TRBJ2-4 | TRBV13 | -
TGTGCCAGCAGTTCCACCGGGAGGACTAATGAAAAACTGTTTTTT | CASSSTGRTNEKLFF | few | TRBJ1-4 | TRBV6-5 | -
TGCAGTGCGCAACTAAGCGGGCCCTCCTACAATGAGCAGTACTTC | CSAQLSGPSYNEQYF | - | TRBJ2-7 | TRBV20-1 | -
TGTGCCATAGGGGGCAACCAAGAGACCCAGTACTTC | CAIGGNQETQYF | - | TRBJ2-5 | TRBV2 | TRBD1
TGTGCCAGCAGCCAAGAGCGACTAGCTGGAGTAGAGACCCAGTACTTC | CASSQERLAGVETQYF | - | TRBJ2-5 | TRBV3-1 | TRBD2
TGTGCCAGCAGCTTAAAGAGAACAAGCGGGGGGAACTACAATGAGCAGTTCTTC | CASSLKRTSGGNYNEQFF | - | TRBJ2-1 | TRBV7-8 | TRBD2
TGTGCCAGCAGCTTAGCCTTAGCGGGCACGGACAATGAGCAGTTCTTC | CASSLALAGTDNEQFF | few | TRBJ2-1 | TRBV7-2 | TRBD2
TGTGCCAGCAGCCAAGATCTCCCCAGCGGGGGGCTATACGAGCAGTACTTC | CASSQDLPSGGLYEQYF | few | TRBJ2-7 | TRBV4-2 | TRBD2
TGTGCCAGCAGTCCTATACCTGGAGACCAAGTGGGGAAGCCCTACGAGCAGTACTTC | CASSPIPGDQVGKPYEQYF | - | TRBJ2-7 | TRBV12-3/TRBV12-4 | -
TGCAGCGCAATAGCGGGTGGTGAGACCCAGTACTTC | CSAIAGGETQYF | many | TRBJ2-5 | TRBV29-1 | TRBD2
TGTGCCACCCAAGGGACTAGCGGGGCCCCGGATGAGCAGTTCTTC | CATQGTSGAPDEQFF | - | TRBJ2-1 | TRBV24-1 | TRBD2